A selection of T cell receptor beta chains follows, all from one sample in a study of spatial heterogeneity in lung cancer. MiXCR, run by TCRdb on the 5' RACE reads, gives a single entry per CDR3 protein. Seen here are under 75,000 distinct CDR3 sequences, around 8.4% observed once, and the top ten hold approximately 15%. The material was PBMCs, obtained at surgery. All receptors come from a female donor with early-stage non-small cell lung cancer. Each CDR3 is given with its conserved first and last residue. The order of the fields is V gene, J gene, D gene, clone size, CDR3 protein, CDR3 DNA. The D gene is left open where the match is weak. Clone size is stated in some rows and not others, as once, few, many or a class when expanded.

TRBV11-3	TRBJ2-7	TRBD1	many	CASSLEGGQGRYEQYF	TGTGCCAGCAGCTTAGAAGGGGGACAGGGAAGATACGAGCAGTACTTC
TRBV3-1	TRBJ1-1	.	few	CASSLPGTTEAFF	TGTGCCAGCAGCCTACCCGGGACCACTGAAGCTTTCTTT
TRBV28	TRBJ2-5	.	few	CASSTSRAVRERTQYF	TGTGCCAGCAGTACTTCAAGGGCGGTACGGGAACGGACCCAGTACTTC
TRBV28	TRBJ1-6	TRBD1	.	CASSLSSGGDSPLHF	TGTGCCAGCAGTTTAAGCTCAGGGGGGGATTCACCCCTCCACTTT
TRBV12-3/TRBV12-4	TRBJ1-3	.	few	CATLRGADTIYF	TGTGCTACACTGAGGGGGGCTGACACCATATATTTT
TRBV19	TRBJ2-7	TRBD1	.	CASRPGQGTAQYF	TGTGCCAGTAGACCCGGACAGGGTACGGCGCAGTACTTC
TRBV28	TRBJ1-5	TRBD1	.	CAGQGSNQPQHF	TGTGCCGGACAGGGAAGCAATCAGCCCCAGCATTTT
TRBV11-2	TRBJ2-3	.	.	CASSLDHGRRDTQYF	TGTGCCAGCAGCTTAGACCATGGGCGTCGGGATACGCAGTATTTT
TRBV2	TRBJ1-4	.	few	CASSIGGAEKLFF	TGTGCCAGCAGTATAGGGGGGGCTGAAAAACTGTTTTTT
TRBV3-1	TRBJ2-5	TRBD2	many	CASSQSKLAGGGETQYF	TGTGCCAGCAGCCAAAGCAAACTAGCGGGAGGGGGCGAGACCCAGTACTTC
TRBV5-4	TRBJ1-2	.	.	CASSLPLGVDYGYTF	TGTGCCAGCAGCTTGCCTTTGGGGGTGGACTATGGCTACACCTTC
TRBV11-1	TRBJ1-5	.	few	CASSLIFGCRDNQPQHF	TGTGCCAGCAGCTTAATATTCGGTTGCAGGGACAATCAGCCCCAGCATTTT
TRBV6-2/TRBV6-3	TRBJ2-1	TRBD1	.	CASSRDRLSQGNEQFF	TGTGCCAGCAGTCGGGACAGACTCTCACAGGGCAATGAGCAGTTCTTC
TRBV28	TRBJ2-7	TRBD1	.	CAIQGADEQYF	TGTGCCATTCAGGGGGCCGACGAGCAGTACTTC
TRBV6-6	TRBJ1-5	.	.	CASSYGGGPMNQPQHF	TGTGCCAGCAGTTACGGGGGGGGGCCGATGAATCAGCCCCAGCATTTT
TRBV2	TRBJ2-5	.	many	CASTGETQYF	TGTGCCAGCACGGGGGAGACCCAGTACTTC
TRBV29-1	TRBJ2-7	TRBD2	.	CSVENPGLAGGGEQYF	TGCAGCGTTGAGAATCCGGGACTAGCGGGAGGTGGGGAGCAGTACTTC